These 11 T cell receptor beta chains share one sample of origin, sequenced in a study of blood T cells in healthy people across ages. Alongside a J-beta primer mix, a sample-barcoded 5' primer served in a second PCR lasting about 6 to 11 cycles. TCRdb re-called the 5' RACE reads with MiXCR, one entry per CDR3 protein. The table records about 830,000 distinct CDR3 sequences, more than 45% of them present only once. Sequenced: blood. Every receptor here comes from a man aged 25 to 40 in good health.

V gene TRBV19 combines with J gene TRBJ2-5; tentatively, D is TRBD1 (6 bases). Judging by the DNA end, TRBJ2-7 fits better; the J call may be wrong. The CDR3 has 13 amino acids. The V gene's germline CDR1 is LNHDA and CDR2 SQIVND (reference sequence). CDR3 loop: CATAPRGGYEQYF. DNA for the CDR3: TGTGCCACTGCTCCTAGAGGGGGCTACGAGCAGTACTTC.

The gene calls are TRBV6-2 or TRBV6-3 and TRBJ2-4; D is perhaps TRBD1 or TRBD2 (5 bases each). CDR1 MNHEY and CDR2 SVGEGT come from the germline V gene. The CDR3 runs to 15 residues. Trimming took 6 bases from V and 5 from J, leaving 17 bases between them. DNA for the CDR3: TGTGCCAGCAGAGACACTCCGGGACCGCAAAACATTCAGTACTTC. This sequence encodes CASRDTPGPQNIQYF.

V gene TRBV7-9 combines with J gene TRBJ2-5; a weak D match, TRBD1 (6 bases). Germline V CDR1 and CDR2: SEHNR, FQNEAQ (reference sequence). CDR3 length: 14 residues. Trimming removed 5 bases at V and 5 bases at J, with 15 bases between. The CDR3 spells CASSPGTQRETQYF. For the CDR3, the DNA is TGTGCCAGCAGCCCGGGGACACAGAGGGAGACCCAGTACTTC.

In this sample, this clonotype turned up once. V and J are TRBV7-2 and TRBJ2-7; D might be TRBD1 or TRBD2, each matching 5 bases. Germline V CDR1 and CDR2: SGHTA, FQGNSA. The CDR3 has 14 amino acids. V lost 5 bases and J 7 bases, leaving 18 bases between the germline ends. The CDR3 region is CASSVPGAKIEQYF. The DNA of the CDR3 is TGTGCCAGCAGCGTACCCGGGGCAAAGATTGAGCAGTACTTC.

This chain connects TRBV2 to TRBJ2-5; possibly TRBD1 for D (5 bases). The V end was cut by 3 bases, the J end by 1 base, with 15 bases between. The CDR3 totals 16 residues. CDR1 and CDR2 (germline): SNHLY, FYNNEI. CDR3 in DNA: TGTGCCAGCAGTGATTATCCGCAGGGCGCCCAAGAGACCCAGTACTTC. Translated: CASSDYPQGAQETQYF.

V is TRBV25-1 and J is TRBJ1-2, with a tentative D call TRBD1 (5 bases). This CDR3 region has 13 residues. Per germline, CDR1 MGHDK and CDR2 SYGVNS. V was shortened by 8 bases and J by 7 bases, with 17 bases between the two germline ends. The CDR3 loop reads CASGYPGEGGYTF. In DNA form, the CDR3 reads TGTGCCAGCGGATATCCGGGGGAGGGTGGCTACACCTTC.

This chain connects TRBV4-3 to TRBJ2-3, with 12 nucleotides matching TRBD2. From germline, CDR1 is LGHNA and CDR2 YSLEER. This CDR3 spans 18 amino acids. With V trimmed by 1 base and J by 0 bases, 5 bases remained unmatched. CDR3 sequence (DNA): TGCGCCAGCAGCCAAGCACTAGCGGGAGGTCGTAGCACAGATACGCAGTATTTT. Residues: CASSQALAGGRSTDTQYF.

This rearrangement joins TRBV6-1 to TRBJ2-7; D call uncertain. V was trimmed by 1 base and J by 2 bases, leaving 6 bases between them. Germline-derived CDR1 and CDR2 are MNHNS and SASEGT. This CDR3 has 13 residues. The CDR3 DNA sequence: TGTGCCAGCAGTGAAGTTTACCCCTACGAGCAGTACTTC. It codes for CASSEVYPYEQYF.

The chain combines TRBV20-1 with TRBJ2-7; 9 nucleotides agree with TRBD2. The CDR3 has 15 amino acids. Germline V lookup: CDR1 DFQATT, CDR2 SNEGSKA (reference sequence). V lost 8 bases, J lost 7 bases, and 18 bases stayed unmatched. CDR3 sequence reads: CSHRKRIAGAGEQYF. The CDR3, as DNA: TGCAGTCATCGAAAACGTATAGCGGGAGCCGGAGAGCAGTACTTC.

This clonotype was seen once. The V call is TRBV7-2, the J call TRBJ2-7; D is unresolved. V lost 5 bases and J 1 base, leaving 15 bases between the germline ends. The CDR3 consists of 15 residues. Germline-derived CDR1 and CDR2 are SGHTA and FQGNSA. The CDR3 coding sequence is TGTGCCAGCAGCGTTTCGGGTGAGCTATCCTACGAGCAGTACTTC. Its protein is CASSVSGELSYEQYF. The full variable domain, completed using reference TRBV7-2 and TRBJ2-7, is GAGVSQSPSNKVTEKGKDVELRCDPISGHTALYWYRQSLGQGLEFLIYFQGNSAPDKSGLPSDRFSAERTGGSVSTLTIQRTQQEDSAVYLCASSVSGELSYEQYFGPGTRLTVT.

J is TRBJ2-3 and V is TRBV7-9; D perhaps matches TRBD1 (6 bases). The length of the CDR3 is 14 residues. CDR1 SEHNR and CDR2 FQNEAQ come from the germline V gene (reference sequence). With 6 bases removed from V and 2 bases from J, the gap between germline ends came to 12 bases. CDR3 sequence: CASREGHYTDTQYF. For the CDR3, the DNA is TGTGCCAGCAGAGAGGGACACTACACAGATACGCAGTATTTT.